Listed below are T cell receptor beta chains from one sample, sequenced in a study of T cell responses to AZD1222 COVID-19 vaccine. Method: immunoSEQ multiplex PCR; TCRdb's copy keeps in-frame clones and lacks some. The sample includes around 100,000 clones, 84% of them seen just once. The sequencing here drew on peripheral blood, taken on day 0 of AZD1222 vaccination. The receptors were sampled from an adult in good health. Both conserved end residues are part of each CDR3. The D gene is left open where the match is weak.

TRBD1 TRBJ1-4 TRBV18 CASSRWTGATNEKLFF
TRBD1 TRBJ2-1 TRBV5-1 CASSRDRVYNEQFF
TRBD2 TRBJ2-3 TRBV19 CASSRLAGGLSSDTQYF
NA TRBJ2-3 TRBV6-2/TRBV6-3 CASSYPQGTQYF
NA TRBJ1-6 TRBV11-2 CASSPILENSPLHF
TRBD1 TRBJ2-5 TRBV18 CASSPTTGGEGETQYF
NA TRBJ2-7 TRBV7-2 CASIPQGSAYEQYF
NA TRBJ1-4 TRBV4-1 CASRDFGVGENEKLFF
TRBD1 TRBJ1-2 TRBV19 CASRTGGGYTF
NA TRBJ2-7 TRBV3-1/TRBV3-2 CASSRLPDTTIYEQYF